The 17 T cell receptor beta chains below come from one sample, sequenced in a study of shared clonotypes between healthy human individuals. Method: immunoSEQ multiplex PCR; TCRdb's copy keeps in-frame clones and lacks some. The sample shows roughly 1,000,000 clones, around 78% of them seen only once. Specimen: memory CD4+ T cells from PBMCs. The subset: CD45RA-negative fraction. These receptors came from a young man in good health. Some clones in this sample may be carry-over from other donors' samples.

This chain connects TRBV10-1 to TRBJ1-4; D not resolved. The CDR3 is 16 amino acids. V was cut by 2 bases and J by 5 bases, with 15 bases left in between. Looked up from germline, CDR1 is WNHNN and CDR2 is SYGVQD (reference sequence). The CDR3 DNA reads as TGCGCCAGCAGTGAGCCCCGACATCCTGGAAATGAAAAACTGTTTTTT. As protein: CASSEPRHPGNEKLFF.

This clone has more than one count but fewer than ten. A read error is possible here, since a much larger clone lies one base away. The sample carries other DNA sequences with the same CDR3. The chain joins TRBV18 to TRBJ1-5, with 10 nucleotides matching TRBD1. The CDR3 length is 13 residues. Germline trimming cut 3 bases from V and 7 bases from J; bases unmatched to any gene: 0. Germline CDR1 reads KGHSH; CDR2 reads LQKENI. The CDR3 nucleotides read TGTGCCAGCTCACCGGACAGGGGGCAGCCCCAGCATTTT. Amino acid sequence: CASSPDRGQPQHF.

CDR3: CASSVSGDIQYF. The CDR3 DNA is TGTGCCAGCAGCGTATCCGGGGACATTCAGTACTTC. This chain connects TRBV9 to TRBJ2-4; tentative D call: TRBD2 (5 bases). In germline, CDR1 is SGDLS, CDR2 YYNGEE. V lost 1 base and J 8 bases, leaving 7 bases between the germline ends. There are 12 residues in the CDR3.

In this sample, this clone turned up once. This rearrangement joins TRBV7-9 to TRBJ2-5; the match to TRBD2 covers 7 bases. The CDR3 is 15 amino acids. V lost 0 bases, J lost 4 bases, and 5 bases stayed unmatched. The V gene's germline CDR1 is SEHNR and CDR2 FQNEAQ (reference sequence). The chain's CDR3 is CASSLARLAAETQYF. The CDR3 nucleotides read TGTGCCAGCAGCTTAGCGAGGCTAGCGGCAGAGACCCAGTACTTC.

The chain carries TRBV28 and TRBJ2-7; TRBD2 matches 12 bases. The CDR3 loop spans 13 amino acids. The germline CDR1 and CDR2 sequences are MDHEN and SYDVKM. Germline trimming cut 9 bases from V and 2 bases from J; bases unmatched to any gene: 2. The CDR3 DNA follows: TGTGCCAGTTGGACTAGCGGGACCTACGAGCAGTACTTC. Its protein product is CASWTSGTYEQYF.

This clone was seen a few times. The V and J genes are TRBV29-1 and TRBJ2-5, with D perhaps TRBD2 (6 bases). V gave up 4 bases and J gave up 4 bases, with 16 bases separating them. Per germline, CDR1 SQVTM and CDR2 ANQGSEA. The CDR3 totals 14 residues. For the CDR3, the DNA is TGCAGCGTTGGCACGGGGCGGGGAATAGAGACCCAGTACTTC. Amino acid sequence: CSVGTGRGIETQYF.

The chain joins TRBV7-2 to TRBJ2-6; 7 positions match TRBD1. The V segment lost 5 bases and the J segment 3 bases; nucleotides outside the gene matches: 7. The CDR3 covers 16 residues. In germline, CDR1 is SGHTA, CDR2 FQGNSA. CDR3: CASSENRGFGANVLTF. In DNA, the CDR3 is TGTGCCAGCAGCGAAAACAGGGGTTTTGGGGCCAACGTCCTGACTTTC. Looking up the rest from reference TRBV7-2 and TRBJ2-6 gives the full variable domain: GAGVSQSPSNKVTEKGKDVELRCDPISGHTALYWYRQSLGQGLEFLIYFQGNSAPDKSGLPSDRFSAERTGGSVSTLTIQRTQQEDSAVYLCASSENRGFGANVLTFGAGSRLTVL.

The CDR3 DNA follows: TGCGCCAGCAGTGAGACTAGCGGGGGACCCGGGGCCCAGTACTTC. Protein: CASSETSGGPGAQYF. The rearrangement uses TRBV10-1 and TRBJ2-5; 11 bases are a match to TRBD2. CDR3 size: 15 residues. Germline V CDR1 and CDR2: WNHNN, SYGVQD (reference sequence). The J segment lost 9 bases and the V segment lost 2 bases, leaving 8 bases of the junction unmatched.

The CDR3 protein is CASSPGRPSCFF. DNA for the CDR3: TGTGCCAGCAGCCCGGGTAGGCCATCTTGTTTCTTC. V usage is TRBV5-8 and J usage is TRBJ2-1; D is undetermined. Germline CDR1 and CDR2: SGHTS and YDEGEE. The CDR3 totals 12 residues. V was trimmed by 4 bases and J by 16 bases, leaving 18 bases between them.

The CDR3 DNA follows: TGCGCCAGCAGCCCCGACAACCAAGAGACCCAGTACTTC. Amino acid sequence: CASSPDNQETQYF. The rearrangement joins TRBV5-1 to TRBJ2-5, with D unresolved. With 4 bases removed from V and 0 bases from J, the gap between germline ends came to 7 bases. Germline CDR1 SGHRS, CDR2 YFSETQ. The CDR3 is 13 amino acids.

About this clone: A read error may explain this, as a much larger clone is one base away. This chain uses TRBV7-9 with TRBJ2-2; no clear D. CDR3 length equals 13 residues. Trimming pared 5 bases from V and 1 base from J, leaving 5 bases between. The germline V gene has CDR1 SEHNR and CDR2 FQNEAQ (reference sequence). Here the CDR3 reads CASSIKNTGELFF. In DNA, the CDR3 is TGTGCCAGCAGCATAAAGAACACCGGGGAGCTGTTTTTT.

The V and J genes are TRBV6-5 and TRBJ2-1, with D maybe TRBD2 (5 bases). Trimming pared 2 bases from V and 10 bases from J, leaving 12 bases between. CDR1 is MNHEY and CDR2 is SVGAGI in the germline V gene. This CDR3 comprises 13 residues. The DNA of the CDR3 is TGTGCCAGCAGTTACATGCGGGTGGCGGAGCAGTTCTTC. This translates into CASSYMRVAEQFF.

The CDR3 loop is CASKRDYGYTF. The CDR3 region has the DNA TGTGCCAGTAAAAGAGACTATGGCTACACCTTC. The chain couples TRBV19 to TRBJ1-2, with no clear D. Germline values: CDR1 LNHDA, CDR2 SQIVND (reference sequence). The V end was cut by 7 bases, the J end by 3 bases, with 6 bases between. There are 11 residues in the CDR3.

The CDR3 spells CASRNRAGNEKLFF. The CDR3 DNA reads TGTGCCAGCAGGAACAGGGCGGGAAATGAAAAACTGTTTTTT. The chain links TRBV2 to TRBJ1-4, with D perhaps TRBD1 (6 bases). Trimming shortened V by 6 bases and J by 5 bases, and 13 bases separated the two germline ends. The CDR3 is made up of 14 amino acids. Germline V gene lookup returns CDR1 SNHLY and CDR2 FYNNEI.

The chain couples TRBV30 to TRBJ1-3; D ambiguous. Per germline, CDR1 GTSNPN and CDR2 SVGIG (reference sequence). The CDR3 loop spans 13 amino acids. The V gene lost 4 bases and the J gene lost 2 bases, with 9 bases spanning the gap. In DNA form, the CDR3 reads TGTGCCTGGAATCTCTCCCCTGGAAACACCATATATTTT. Its protein product is CAWNLSPGNTIYF.

The genes are TRBV7-8 and TRBJ1-5; D not resolved. Trimming cost V 2 bases and J 4 bases, with 9 bases left between them. Germline V gene lookup returns CDR1 SGHVS and CDR2 FQNEAQ. The CDR3 has 14 residues. CDR3 amino acids: CASSLLVGNQPQHF. As DNA, the CDR3 is TGTGCCAGCAGCTTACTTGTAGGGAATCAGCCCCAGCATTTT.

This chain uses TRBV6-5 with TRBJ1-2; TRBD1 matches at 8 bases. The junction had 2 bases not matched to a gene; V was cut back by 2 bases and J by 0 bases. This CDR3 is built from 15 residues. Germline V CDR1 and CDR2: MNHEY, SVGAGI. The DNA of the CDR3 is TGTGCCAGCAGTTACCGACAGGGGACTAACTATGGCTACACCTTC. It codes for CASSYRQGTNYGYTF.